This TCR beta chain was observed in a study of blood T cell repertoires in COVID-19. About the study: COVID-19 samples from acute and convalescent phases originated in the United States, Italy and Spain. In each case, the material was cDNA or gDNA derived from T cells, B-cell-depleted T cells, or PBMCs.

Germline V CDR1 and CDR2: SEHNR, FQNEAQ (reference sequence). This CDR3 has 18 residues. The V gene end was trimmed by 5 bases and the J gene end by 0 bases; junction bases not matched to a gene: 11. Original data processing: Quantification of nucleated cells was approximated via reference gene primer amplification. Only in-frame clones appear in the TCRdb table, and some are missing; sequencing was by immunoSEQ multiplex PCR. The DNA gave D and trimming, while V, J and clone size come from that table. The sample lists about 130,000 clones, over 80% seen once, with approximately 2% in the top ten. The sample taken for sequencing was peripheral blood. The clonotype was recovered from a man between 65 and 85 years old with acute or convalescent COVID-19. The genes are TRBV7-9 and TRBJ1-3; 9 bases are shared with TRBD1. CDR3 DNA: TGTGCCAGCAGCCCACTTGGGACAGGGATCCACTCTGGAAACACCATATATTTT. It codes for CASSPLGTGIHSGNTIYF. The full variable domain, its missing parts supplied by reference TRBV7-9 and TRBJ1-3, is DTGVSQNPRHKITKRGQNVTFRCDPISEHNRLYWYRQTLGQGPEFLTYFQNEAQLEKSRLLSDRFSAERPKGSFSTLEIQRTEQGDSAMYLCASSPLGTGIHSGNTIYFGEGSWLTVV.